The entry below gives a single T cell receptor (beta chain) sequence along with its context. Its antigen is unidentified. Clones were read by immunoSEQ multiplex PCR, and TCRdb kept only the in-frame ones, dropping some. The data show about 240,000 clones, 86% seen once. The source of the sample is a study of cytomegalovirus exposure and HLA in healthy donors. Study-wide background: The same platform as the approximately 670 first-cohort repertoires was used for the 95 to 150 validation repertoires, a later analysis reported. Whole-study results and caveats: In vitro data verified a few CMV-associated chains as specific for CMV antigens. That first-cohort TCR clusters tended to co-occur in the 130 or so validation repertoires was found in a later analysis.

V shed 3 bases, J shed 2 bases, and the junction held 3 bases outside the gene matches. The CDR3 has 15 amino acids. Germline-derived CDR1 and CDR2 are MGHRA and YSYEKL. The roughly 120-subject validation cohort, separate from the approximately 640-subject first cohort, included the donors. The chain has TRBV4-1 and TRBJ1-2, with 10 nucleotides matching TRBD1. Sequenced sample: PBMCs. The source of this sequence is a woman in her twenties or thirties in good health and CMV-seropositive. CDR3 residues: CASSQVDRGNYGYTF. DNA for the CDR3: TGCGCCAGCAGCCAGGTGGACAGGGGGAACTATGGCTACACCTTC.